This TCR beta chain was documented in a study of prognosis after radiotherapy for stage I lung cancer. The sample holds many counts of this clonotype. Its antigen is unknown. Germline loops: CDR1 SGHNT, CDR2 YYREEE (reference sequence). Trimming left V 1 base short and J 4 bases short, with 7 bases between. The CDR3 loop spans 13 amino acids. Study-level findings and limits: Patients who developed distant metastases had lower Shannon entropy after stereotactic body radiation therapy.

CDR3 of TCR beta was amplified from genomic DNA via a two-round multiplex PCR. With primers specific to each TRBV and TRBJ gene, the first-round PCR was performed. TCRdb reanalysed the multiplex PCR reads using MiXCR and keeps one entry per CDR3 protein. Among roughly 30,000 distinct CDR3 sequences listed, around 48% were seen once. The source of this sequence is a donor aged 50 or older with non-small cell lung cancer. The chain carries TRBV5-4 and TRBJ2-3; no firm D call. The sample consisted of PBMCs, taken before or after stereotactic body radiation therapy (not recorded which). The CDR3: CASSLRISDTQYF. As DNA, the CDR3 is TGTGCCAGCAGCTTGAGGATTTCAGATACGCAGTATTTT.